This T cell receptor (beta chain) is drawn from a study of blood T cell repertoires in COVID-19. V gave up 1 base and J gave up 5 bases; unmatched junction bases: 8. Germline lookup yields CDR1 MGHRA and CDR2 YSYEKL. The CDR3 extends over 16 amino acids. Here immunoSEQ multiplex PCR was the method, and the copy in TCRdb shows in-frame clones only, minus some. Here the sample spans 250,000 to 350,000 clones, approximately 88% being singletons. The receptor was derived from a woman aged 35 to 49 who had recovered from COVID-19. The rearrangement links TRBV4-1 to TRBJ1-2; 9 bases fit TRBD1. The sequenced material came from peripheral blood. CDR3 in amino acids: CASSQVLTGGNYGYTF. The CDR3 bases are TGCGCCAGCAGCCAAGTTTTGACAGGGGGTAATTATGGCTACACCTTC.